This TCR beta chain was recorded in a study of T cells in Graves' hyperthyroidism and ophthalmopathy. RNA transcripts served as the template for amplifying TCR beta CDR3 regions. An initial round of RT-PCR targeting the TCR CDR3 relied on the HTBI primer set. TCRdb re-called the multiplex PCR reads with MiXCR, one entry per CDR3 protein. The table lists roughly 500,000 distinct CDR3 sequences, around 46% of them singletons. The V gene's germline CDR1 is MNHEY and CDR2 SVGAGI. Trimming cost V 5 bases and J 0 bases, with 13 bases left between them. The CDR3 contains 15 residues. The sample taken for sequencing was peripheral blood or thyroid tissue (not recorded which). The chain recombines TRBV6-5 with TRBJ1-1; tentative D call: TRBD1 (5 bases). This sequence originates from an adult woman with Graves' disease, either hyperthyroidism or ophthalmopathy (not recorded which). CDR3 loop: CASSPRQQMNTEAFF. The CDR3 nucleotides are TGTGCCAGCAGTCCACGACAGCAAATGAACACTGAAGCTTTCTTT.